This T cell receptor (beta chain) was obtained from a study of T cell repertoires in cytomegalovirus infection. Across the whole study: Public TCR beta signatures provided an indication of both CMV infection and a matching HLA type.

This CDR3 region has 14 residues. Trimming cost V 1 base and J 7 bases, with 14 bases left between them. There are many counts of this clonotype. The antigen is unknown. TCRdb redid the calling of the reads with MiXCR, one entry per CDR3 protein. The table includes roughly 500,000 distinct CDR3 sequences, approximately 15% detected once. The study's findings and limits: The cumulative frequency of public TCR beta families distinguished individuals who carried CMV together with the relevant HLA. The ex vivo response was dominated by HLA-C-restricted CMV-specific TCR beta clonotypes.

This TCR came from a human donor in good health (CMV status not recorded). Some clones in this sample may be carry-over from other donors' samples. The sequenced sample was CD8+ T cells from PBMCs. This chain connects TRBV12-3 or TRBV12-4 to TRBJ2-7; D might be TRBD2 (6 bases). The CDR3, as DNA: TGTGCCAGCAGTTTAGTTACTAGCTCGGGGGAGCAGTACTTC. It is translated as CASSLVTSSGEQYF.